This T cell receptor beta chain was identified in a study of cytomegalovirus exposure and HLA in healthy donors. It was with 60 Vbeta and 13 Jbeta primers that the PCR ran. Profiled with immunoSEQ multiplex PCR; TCRdb holds only in-frame clones, not every one. The sample lists approximately 160,000 clones; 81% were seen once. This clone was counted a single time. This TCR derives from a man between 45 and 60 years old in good health and CMV-seropositive. Sample: PBMCs.

CDR3 DNA sequence: TGTGCCAGTAGCCTCGGAGATCTCGACTCCTACGAGCAGTACTTC. Translated: CASSLGDLDSYEQYF. The chain combines TRBV19 with TRBJ2-7; D is uncertain. The germline gives CDR1 LNHDA, CDR2 SQIVND (reference sequence). V lost 6 bases to trimming and J lost 0 bases, with 15 bases between them. This CDR3 is 15 amino acids long.